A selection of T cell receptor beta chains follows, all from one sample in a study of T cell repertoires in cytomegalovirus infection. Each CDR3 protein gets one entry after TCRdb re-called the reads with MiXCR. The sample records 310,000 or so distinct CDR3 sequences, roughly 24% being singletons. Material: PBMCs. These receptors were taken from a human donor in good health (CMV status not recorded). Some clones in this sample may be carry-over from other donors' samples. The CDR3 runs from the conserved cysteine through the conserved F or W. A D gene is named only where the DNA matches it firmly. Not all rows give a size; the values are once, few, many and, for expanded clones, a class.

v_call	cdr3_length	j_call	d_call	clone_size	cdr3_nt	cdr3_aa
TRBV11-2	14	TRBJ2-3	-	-	TGTGCCAGCAGCTTGGGTTCCTACACAGATACGCAGTATTTT	CASSLGSYTDTQYF
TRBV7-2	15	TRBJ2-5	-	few	TGTGCCAGCAGCTGGGGACTCCCTGGGGCGGAGACCCAGTACTTC	CASSWGLPGAETQYF
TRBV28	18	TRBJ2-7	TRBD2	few	TGTGCCAGCAGTTTATTCCCTTACCCGGGACTAGCGGACTACGAGCAGTACTTC	CASSLFPYPGLADYEQYF
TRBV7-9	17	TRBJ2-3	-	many	TGTGCCAGCAGCTCGTTAATGCCCTCGGGCCCCACAGATACGCAGTATTTT	CASSSLMPSGPTDTQYF
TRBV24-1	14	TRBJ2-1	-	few	TGTGCCACCAGTGATTTCTCGGTGGGCAGAAGATTGTTCTTC	CATSDFSVGRRLFF
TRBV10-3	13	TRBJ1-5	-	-	TGTGCCATCAGTGAATCTGGCAATCAGCCCCAGCATTTT	CAISESGNQPQHF
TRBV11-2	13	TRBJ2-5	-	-	TGTGCCAGCAGCTTATACAGGGACGGGACCCAGTACTTC	CASSLYRDGTQYF
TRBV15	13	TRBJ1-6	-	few	TGTGCCACCAGCAGACAGGTTAATTCACCCCTCCACTTT	CATSRQVNSPLHF
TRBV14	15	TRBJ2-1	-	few	TGTGCCAGCAGCCAAGGGACGAGTGGCCTGAATGAGCAGTTCTTC	CASSQGTSGLNEQFF
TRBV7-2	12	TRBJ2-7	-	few	TGTGCCAGCAGCTTCCGGCAGGGCGAGCAGTACTTC	CASSFRQGEQYF
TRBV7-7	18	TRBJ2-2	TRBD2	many	TGTGCCAGCAGCCCGACTGCTAGCGGGAGGGCCCGACACGGGGAGCTGTTTTTT	CASSPTASGRARHGELFF
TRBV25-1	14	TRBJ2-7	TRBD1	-	TGTGCCAGCAGGGCGTCAGGGGGAAGGGGCGAGCAGTACTTC	CASRASGGRGEQYF
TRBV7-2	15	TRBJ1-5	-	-	TGTGCCAGCAGCTTAGTGCCCACAGAGAATCAGCCCCAGCATTTT	CASSLVPTENQPQHF
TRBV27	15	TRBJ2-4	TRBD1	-	TGTGCCAGCAGTTTAAAGGGGACAGGTCCCCCCATTCAGTACTTC	CASSLKGTGPPIQYF
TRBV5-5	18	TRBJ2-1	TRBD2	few	TGTGCCAGCAGCTTGGGACTAGCGGGGGCCAATACCTACAATGAGCAGTTCTTC	CASSLGLAGANTYNEQFF
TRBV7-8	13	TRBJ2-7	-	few	TGTGCCAGCAGCGCCAATAGGGGGTCCGAGCAGTACTTC	CASSANRGSEQYF
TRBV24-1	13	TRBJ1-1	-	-	TGTGCCACCAGTGCACATCTGGACACTGAAGCTTTCTTT	CATSAHLDTEAFF
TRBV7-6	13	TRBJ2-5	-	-	TGTGCCAGCAGCTGGAGGCTAAAAGAGACCCAGTACTTC	CASSWRLKETQYF
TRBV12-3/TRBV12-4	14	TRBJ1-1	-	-	TGTGCCAGCAGTCTCAGCTCGACTGTCTATGAAGCTTTCTTT	CASSLSSTVYEAFF
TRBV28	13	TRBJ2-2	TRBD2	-	TGTGCCTGCACTAGCGGGGGGCCCGGGGAGCTGTTTTTT	CACTSGGPGELFF
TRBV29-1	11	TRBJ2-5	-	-	TGCAGCGGGGAACGGCAAGAGACCCAGTACTTC	CSGERQETQYF